This T cell receptor beta chain was retrieved from a study of TIL therapy for anti-PD-1-resistant metastatic lung cancer. Sequencing used immunoSEQ v3. The table came from immunoSEQ multiplex PCR; TCRdb's copy has only in-frame clones and leaves some out. Found here are under 70,000 clones, around 90% of them singletons; the top ten hold just over 2.5%. Time point: pre-treatment sample, taken before nivolumab and TIL therapy. The germline V gene has CDR1 KGHDR and CDR2 SFDVKD. The V and J ends lost 2 bases and 4 bases, in that order; junction bases with no gene match: 2. The CDR3 is made up of 16 amino acids.

The gene calls are TRBV24-1 and TRBJ2-3, with 13 bases matching TRBD2. This material consisted of blood, taken at baseline. The clonotype was recovered from a person between 25 and 79 years old with non-small cell lung cancer. CDR3 sequence: CATSDSGLAGSDTQYF. CDR3 DNA: TGTGCCACCAGTGATTCGGGACTAGCGGGATCAGATACGCAGTATTTT.